Detailed here is one T cell receptor (beta chain). The data were produced by immunoSEQ multiplex PCR, yet TCRdb's version contains in-frame clones alone and is incomplete. This sample has 100,000 or so clones, with around 93% found just once. The sample originates from a study of siplizumab effects on memory and regulatory T cells. CDR1 GTSNPN and CDR2 SVGIG come from the germline V gene (reference sequence). V shed 5 bases and J shed 2 bases, with 11 bases lying between them. The length of the CDR3 is 13 residues. The chain employs TRBV30 and TRBJ2-3; D uncertain. The TCR comes from a human donor in good health. Material for sequencing was CD4+ T cells sorted from blood. The CDR3 region is CAWANSYTDTQYF. The CDR3 region has the DNA TGTGCCTGGGCAAACAGCTACACAGATACGCAGTATTTT.